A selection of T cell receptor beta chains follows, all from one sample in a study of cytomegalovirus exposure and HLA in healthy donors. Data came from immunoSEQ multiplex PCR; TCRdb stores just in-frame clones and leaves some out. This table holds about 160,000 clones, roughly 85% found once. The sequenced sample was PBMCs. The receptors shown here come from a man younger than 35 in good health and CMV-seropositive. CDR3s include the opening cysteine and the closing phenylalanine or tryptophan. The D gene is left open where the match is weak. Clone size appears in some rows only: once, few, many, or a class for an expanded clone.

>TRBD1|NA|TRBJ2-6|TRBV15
CATSQDRSSGANVLTF
TGTGCCACCAGTCAGGACAGGAGCTCTGGGGCCAACGTCCTGACTTTC
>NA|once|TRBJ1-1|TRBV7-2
CASSLLGPWTEAFF
TGTGCCAGCAGCTTGCTTGGGCCCTGGACTGAAGCTTTCTTT
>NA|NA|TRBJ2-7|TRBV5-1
CASSIAEGRYEQYF
TGCGCCAGCAGCATTGCGGAGGGCCGCTACGAGCAGTACTTC
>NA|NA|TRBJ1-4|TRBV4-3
CASSQGTGAGEKLFF
TGCGCCAGCAGCCAAGGAACGGGAGCAGGCGAAAAACTGTTTTTT
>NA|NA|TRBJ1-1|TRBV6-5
CAARSGTEAFF
TGTGCCGCCCGGTCGGGGACTGAAGCTTTCTTT
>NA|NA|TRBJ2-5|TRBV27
CASSLGVTSRGSRIGETQYF
TGTGCCAGCAGTTTAGGGGTTACCAGTCGTGGGAGTAGGATAGGAGAGACCCAGTACTTC
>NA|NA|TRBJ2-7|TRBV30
CALEDGSYEQYF
TGTGCCCTGGAAGACGGGAGCTACGAGCAGTACTTC
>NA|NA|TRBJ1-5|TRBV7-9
CASSLDAGNQPQHF
TGTGCCAGCAGCTTAGATGCGGGCAATCAGCCCCAGCATTTT
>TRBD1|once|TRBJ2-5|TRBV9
CASSFQGAIQETQYF
TGTGCCAGCAGCTTTCAGGGGGCTATACAAGAGACCCAGTACTTC
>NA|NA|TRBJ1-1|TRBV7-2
CASSSHGGTTEAFF
TGTGCCAGCAGCTCGCACGGGGGGACCACTGAAGCTTTCTTT
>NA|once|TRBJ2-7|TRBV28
CASRTGFSYEQYF
TGTGCCAGCAGGACGGGGTTCTCCTACGAGCAGTACTTC
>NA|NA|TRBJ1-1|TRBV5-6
CASSLRQILNTEAFF
TGTGCCAGCAGCCTAAGACAAATTTTGAACACTGAAGCTTTCTTT
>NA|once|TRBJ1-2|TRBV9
CASSLHTF
TGTGCCAGCAGTCTCCACACCTTC
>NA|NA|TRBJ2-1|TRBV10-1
CASSVSSANGREQFF
TGCGCCAGCAGTGTATCTAGCGCCAACGGGAGAGAGCAGTTCTTC
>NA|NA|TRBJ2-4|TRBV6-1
CASSVETGNIQYF
TGTGCCAGCAGTGTCGAGACGGGAAACATTCAGTACTTC
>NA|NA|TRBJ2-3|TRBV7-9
CASSPTAASSTDTQYF
TGTGCCAGCAGCCCGACTGCGGCTTCAAGCACAGATACGCAGTATTTT
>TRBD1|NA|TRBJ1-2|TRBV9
CASSARLVGTGGDGYTF
TGTGCCAGCAGCGCCCGCTTAGTAGGGACAGGGGGAGATGGCTACACCTTC